This T cell receptor beta chain emerged from a study of blood T cells in healthy people across ages. With a J-beta primer mix and a sample-barcoded 5' primer, a second PCR ran roughly 7 to 11 cycles. One entry per CDR3 protein results from TCRdb running MiXCR on the 5' RACE reads. There are around 800,000 distinct CDR3 sequences in the sample; about 26% occur only once, and approximately 2.9% lies in the top ten. The same specimen was also included in a second study, on T cells of mothers and their children.

The sequencing input was blood. This receptor was obtained from a boy between 10 and 17 years old in good health.

The DNA of the CDR3 is TGTGCCAGCAGGCTGAACAGGGGCGAGCAGTACTTC. It encodes CASRLNRGEQYF. The chain recombines TRBV6-5 with TRBJ2-7; 7 nucleotides match TRBD1. Germline-derived CDR1 and CDR2 are MNHEY and SVGAGI. After removal of 6 bases from V and 6 bases from J, the junction contained 5 bases not matched to a gene. The CDR3 totals 12 residues.